A selection of T cell receptor beta chains follows, all from one sample in a study of blood T cell repertoires in COVID-19. Profiling relied on immunoSEQ multiplex PCR, and the TCRdb table lists in-frame clones only, not all of them. The table records about 150,000 clones, approximately 80% of them present only once. Sequencing used peripheral blood. The receptor set was obtained from a woman aged 45-59 years in a cohort sampled during active or convalescent COVID-19. The CDR3 runs from the conserved cysteine through the conserved F or W. A D gene is named only where the DNA matches it firmly. Only part of the rows carry a size: once, few, many, or a class if the clone is expanded.

v_gene	abundance	j_gene	d_gene	CDR3aa	CDR3nt
TRBV2	-	TRBJ1-4	-	CASLTSEPSEKLFF	TGTGCCAGCCTAACGAGCGAACCTAGTGAAAAACTGTTTTTT
TRBV6-5	-	TRBJ2-4	TRBD2	CASRNLGGEGNIQYF	TGTGCCAGCAGGAATCTCGGGGGGGAGGGAAACATTCAGTACTTC
TRBV10-2	-	TRBJ1-3	-	CASTWDSGNTIYF	TGCGCCAGCACTTGGGACTCCGGAAACACCATATATTTT
TRBV2	-	TRBJ1-5	-	CASSEGTGFSNQPQHF	TGTGCCAGCAGCGAAGGAACAGGGTTTAGCAATCAGCCCCAGCATTTT
TRBV19	few	TRBJ1-5	TRBD1	CASYGTGKSNQPQHF	TGTGCCAGCTACGGGACAGGGAAAAGCAATCAGCCCCAGCATTTT
TRBV7-9	few	TRBJ1-2	-	CASTPSGVGYTF	TGTGCCAGCACCCCCTCGGGGGTTGGCTACACCTTC
TRBV29-1	-	TRBJ1-2	TRBD1	CSAGQGYYGYTF	TGCAGCGCGGGACAGGGATATTATGGCTACACCTTC
TRBV29-1	-	TRBJ1-2	-	CSVEAATNYGYTF	TGCAGCGTTGAAGCTGCGACAAACTATGGCTACACCTTC
TRBV28	-	TRBJ1-6	-	CASRLSRVGNSPLHF	TGTGCCAGCAGGCTCTCCAGGGTCGGGAATTCACCCCTCCACTTT
TRBV30	-	TRBJ2-1	-	CAWEDSPSSYNEQFF	TGTGCCTGGGAGGACAGCCCCAGCTCCTACAATGAGCAGTTCTTC
TRBV5-1	once	TRBJ1-2	-	CASSLSWGTNYGYTF	TGCGCCAGCAGCTTGAGTTGGGGCACTAACTATGGCTACACCTTC
TRBV18	-	TRBJ1-2	TRBD1	CASSARQGLDGYTF	TGTGCCAGCTCCGCACGACAGGGCTTGGATGGCTACACCTTC
TRBV5-1	-	TRBJ2-5	-	CASLAPQYF	TGCGCCAGCCTAGCCCCCCAGTACTTC
TRBV7-2	-	TRBJ2-3	TRBD2	CASSLQRGITDTQYF	TGTGCCAGCAGCCTTCAGCGGGGGATCACAGATACGCAGTATTTT
TRBV5-1	-	TRBJ1-5	-	CASSPSGGAHNQPQHF	TGCGCCAGCAGCCCTTCTGGGGGGGCGCACAATCAGCCCCAGCATTTT
TRBV7-8	-	TRBJ2-7	-	CASSPALASPEQYF	TGTGCCAGCAGCCCAGCCCTAGCCAGCCCCGAGCAGTACTTC
TRBV12-3/TRBV12-4	-	TRBJ1-1	-	CASSFRPNTEAFF	TGTGCCAGCAGTTTCAGGCCGAACACTGAAGCTTTCTTT
TRBV10-1	many	TRBJ2-2	-	CASSEGHDTGELFF	TGCGCCAGCAGTGAGGGACATGACACCGGGGAGCTGTTTTTT
TRBV4-3	-	TRBJ2-2	TRBD2	CASSPALAGGNTGELFF	TGCGCCAGCAGCCCCGCTTTAGCGGGGGGGAACACCGGGGAGCTGTTTTTT
TRBV19	-	TRBJ1-2	TRBD1	CASSINPGQGVYGYTF	TGTGCCAGTAGTATCAATCCGGGACAGGGGGTCTATGGCTACACCTTC
TRBV12-3/TRBV12-4	-	TRBJ1-1	-	CASSLRVGTEAFF	TGTGCCAGCAGTCTGCGGGTTGGCACTGAAGCTTTCTTT
TRBV4-1	-	TRBJ1-3	TRBD1	CASSQAVGTGVGKSGNTIYF	TGCGCCAGCAGCCAAGCGGTGGGGACAGGGGTCGGTAAATCTGGAAACACCATATATTTT
TRBV30	-	TRBJ2-7	-	CAWSPPPLASEQYF	TGTGCCTGGAGTCCACCGCCCCTAGCTTCCGAGCAGTACTTC
TRBV29-1	-	TRBJ1-2	-	CSVEALDSNYGYTF	TGCAGCGTTGAAGCTCTAGACAGTAACTATGGCTACACCTTC
TRBV9	-	TRBJ2-3	-	CASSAGGASTDTQYF	TGTGCCAGCAGCGCCGGCGGAGCTAGCACAGATACGCAGTATTTT
TRBV12-3/TRBV12-4	-	TRBJ1-3	-	CASSQGTVDTIYF	TGTGCCAGCAGCCAGGGGACCGTGGACACCATATATTTT
TRBV30	few	TRBJ2-1	-	CAWGRIANNEQFF	TGTGCCTGGGGACGCATAGCGAACAATGAGCAGTTCTTC
TRBV21-1	-	TRBJ1-1	-	CASYPGDRGNEGTEAFF	TGTGCCAGCTACCCCGGGGACAGGGGTAATGAGGGCACTGAAGCTTTCTTT
TRBV6-5	-	TRBJ2-3	TRBD2	CASRPSGGTDTQYF	TGTGCCAGCAGACCTAGCGGGGGTACAGATACGCAGTATTTT
TRBV7-2	-	TRBJ2-5	TRBD2	CASSLSSSGALQETQYF	TGTGCCAGCAGTCTTTCCTCCAGCGGGGCACTCCAAGAGACCCAGTACTTC
TRBV28	-	TRBJ1-1	TRBD1	CASSPTGAMAEAFF	TGTGCCAGCAGTCCCACAGGGGCAATGGCTGAAGCTTTCTTT
TRBV6-6	-	TRBJ1-6	TRBD1	CASSNQRQGDSPLHF	TGTGCCAGCAGTAACCAGCGACAGGGGGATTCACCCCTCCACTTT
TRBV4-3	-	TRBJ2-2	-	CASSQEAQNTGELFF	TGCGCCAGCAGCCAAGAGGCCCAGAACACCGGGGAGCTGTTTTTT
TRBV11-2	-	TRBJ1-6	-	CASSPLRANSPLHF	TGTGCCAGCAGCCCCCTCAGGGCCAATTCACCCCTCCACTTT
TRBV6-2/TRBV6-3	-	TRBJ1-5	-	CASSYGGVWGERQPQHF	TGTGCCAGCAGTTATGGGGGCGTTTGGGGCGAACGTCAGCCCCAGCATTTT
TRBV11-1	-	TRBJ1-2	TRBD1	CASSLDRNYGYTF	TGTGCCAGCAGTCTGGACAGGAACTATGGCTACACCTTC
TRBV10-3	-	TRBJ2-3	TRBD2	CAISGGTSGGYTDTQYF	TGTGCCATCAGTGGTGGGACTAGCGGGGGGTACACAGATACGCAGTATTTT
TRBV4-3	-	TRBJ1-5	-	CASSQIQGMGQPQHF	TGCGCCAGCAGCCAGATACAGGGAATGGGTCAGCCCCAGCATTTT
TRBV6-1	-	TRBJ1-4	-	CASSDRPAIEKLFF	TGTGCCAGCAGTGACCGCCCTGCGATTGAAAAACTGTTTTTT
TRBV4-2	many	TRBJ1-5	-	CASSQEFGHGNQPQHF	TGTGCCAGCAGCCAAGAATTTGGACATGGCAATCAGCCCCAGCATTTT
TRBV6-4	once	TRBJ2-1	-	CASSDMGGGPYNEQFF	TGTGCCAGCAGTGACATGGGAGGGGGGCCTTACAATGAGCAGTTCTTC
TRBV6-5	-	TRBJ1-5	-	CASSPSPQVNQPQHF	TGTGCCAGCAGTCCCTCCCCGCAGGTTAATCAGCCCCAGCATTTT
TRBV7-9	many	TRBJ1-2	TRBD1	CASSIGTGANYGYTF	TGTGCCAGCAGCATAGGGACAGGGGCTAACTATGGCTACACCTTC
TRBV27	once	TRBJ2-3	TRBD1	CASSRNRGADTQYF	TGTGCCAGCAGCCGTAACAGGGGGGCAGATACGCAGTATTTT
TRBV5-1	-	TRBJ2-3	TRBD1	CASSPRTGATDTQYF	TGCGCCAGCAGCCCCCGGACAGGGGCCACAGATACGCAGTATTTT
TRBV5-1	-	TRBJ1-3	-	CASSSGGAGNTIYF	TGCGCCAGCAGCTCCGGGGGTGCTGGAAACACCATATATTTT
TRBV7-3	-	TRBJ2-5	-	CASSSGTVEETQYF	TGTGCCAGCAGCTCCGGGACTGTAGAGGAGACCCAGTACTTC
TRBV5-1	-	TRBJ1-1	-	CASSAQGGNTEAFF	TGCGCCAGCAGCGCCCAAGGGGGAAACACTGAAGCTTTCTTT